Below are 16 T cell receptor beta chains sequenced from a single sample in a study of cytomegalovirus exposure and HLA in healthy donors. It was with 60 Vbeta and 13 Jbeta primers that the PCR ran. Sequenced by immunoSEQ multiplex PCR; TCRdb stores in-frame clones only, minus some. Among more than 80,000 clones, about four fifths were seen once, and the ten largest hold 7% to 9%. The sample consisted of PBMCs. Receptor source: a human donor in good health.

This clone is a singleton in its sample. The chain combines TRBV27 with TRBJ1-2; 8 bases line up with TRBD1. The CDR3 is 14 amino acids. The V gene end was trimmed by 4 bases and the J gene end by 6 bases; junction bases not matched to a gene: 7. CDR1 MNHEY and CDR2 SMNVEV come from the germline V gene (reference sequence). The CDR3: CASSSTYRGNGYTF. In nucleotides, the CDR3 is TGTGCCAGCAGTTCAACTTACAGGGGGAATGGCTACACCTTC.

This chain connects TRBV7-6 to TRBJ1-1; D not certain. The CDR3 has 17 amino acids. V lost 5 bases and J 0 bases, leaving 19 bases between the germline ends. Germline CDR1 SGHVS, CDR2 FNYEAQ. CDR3 sequence: CASSPRVPEALNTEAFF. CDR3 DNA sequence: TGTGCCAGCAGCCCTCGGGTCCCGGAGGCTCTGAACACTGAAGCTTTCTTT.

This chain connects TRBV5-1 to TRBJ2-7; 8 positions match TRBD2. The CDR3 extends over 14 amino acids. V lost 4 bases and J lost 4; bases outside the gene matches: 7. CDR1 is SGHRS and CDR2 is YFSETQ in the germline V gene. DNA of the CDR3: TGCGCCAGCAGCCGGGGGGGGGCCGGGTACGAGCAGTACTTC. Amino acid sequence: CASSRGGAGYEQYF.

The gene calls are TRBV9 and TRBJ2-3, with 13 bases matching TRBD2. With 3 bases clipped from V and 5 bases from J, the junction kept 9 bases outside the gene matches. The CDR3 covers 17 residues. Germline V lookup: CDR1 SGDLS, CDR2 YYNGEE. CDR3 coding DNA: TGTGCCAGCAGCGCTTTGGGACTAGCGGGATCAATAGATACGCAGTATTTT. Amino acid sequence: CASSALGLAGSIDTQYF.

V usage is TRBV7-6 and J usage is TRBJ2-1; maybe TRBD2 (6 bases). V shed 5 bases and J shed 5 bases, with 16 bases lying between them. Germline CDR1 is SGHVS and CDR2 is FNYEAQ. The CDR3 loop spans 15 amino acids. CDR3 in DNA: TGTGCCAGCAGCCGTACTAGCTTACAACACAATGAGCAGTTCTTC. Translating gives CASSRTSLQHNEQFF.

Worth noting for this clone: Different DNA sequences within this sample yield the same CDR3. The chain employs TRBV7-2 and TRBJ2-7; D remains ambiguous. V dropped 0 bases and J dropped 1 base, with 4 bases sitting between them. CDR1 is SGHTA, CDR2 FQGNSA, per germline. The CDR3 is 13 amino acids. CDR3 residues: CASSLAGSYEQYF. CDR3 sequence (DNA): TGTGCCAGCAGCTTAGCCGGTTCCTACGAGCAGTACTTC.

The gene calls are TRBV12-5 and TRBJ1-2; 7 bases match TRBD1. CDR1 and CDR2 from the germline V gene are LGHNT and FRNRAP. CDR3 length: 15 residues. The V and J ends lost 7 bases and 4 bases, in that order; junction bases with no gene match: 12. The CDR3 loop reads CASVPSGQIIYGYTF. The DNA of the CDR3 is TGTGCTAGTGTCCCCTCGGGACAGATAATCTATGGCTACACCTTC.

The chain joins TRBV18 to TRBJ1-4; D uncertain. Trimming stripped 5 bases from V and 6 bases from J, with 13 bases between. Germline loops: CDR1 KGHSH, CDR2 LQKENI. CDR3 length equals 14 residues. The CDR3 coding sequence is TGTGCCAGCTCAAAAGTCGCCGTAGATGAAAAACTGTTTTTT. It codes for CASSKVAVDEKLFF.

Concerning this clone: Relative to the germline gene, one junction end is altered; a read error may explain this. Other DNA sequences of this sample code for an identical CDR3. This chain joins TRBV5-6 and TRBJ1-3; D uncertain. The CDR3 spans 16 residues. The V gene's germline CDR1 is SGHDT and CDR2 YYEEEE. The CDR3 coding sequence is TGTGCCAGCAGCCTATCGCGGCCCATTACTGGAAACACCATCTATTTT. Translating gives CASSLSRPITGNTIYF. Looking up the rest from reference TRBV5-6 and TRBJ1-3 gives the full variable domain: DAGVTQSPTHLIKTRGQQVTLRCSPKSGHDTVSWYQQALGQGPQFIFQYYEEEERQRGNFPDRFSGHQFPNYSSELNVNALLLGDSALYLCASSLSRPITGNTIYFGEGSWLTVV.

The chain is built from TRBV2 and TRBJ2-1; D remains unclear. The germline CDR1 and CDR2 sequences are SNHLY and FYNNEI. V lost 8 bases to trimming and J lost 5 bases, with 7 bases between them. CDR3 length: 11 amino acids. In DNA, the CDR3 is TGTGCCAGCCAAACTAACAATGAGCAGTTCTTC. Translation gives CASQTNNEQFF.

With regard to this clone: Sequence at one end of the junction differs from germline and may be a read error. The V gene is TRBV7-9, the J gene TRBJ2-7, with TRBD2 matching over 10 bases. Germline V gives CDR1 SEHNR, CDR2 FQNEAQ (reference sequence). The CDR3 sequence is 15 residues long. The CDR3 DNA reads TGTTCCAGCAGCTTATCGCTAGCGGGAGATTCCGAGCAGTACTTC. Its protein is CSSSLSLAGDSEQYF.

The chain combines TRBV6-1 with TRBJ1-1; D unresolved. Germline V gives CDR1 MNHNS, CDR2 SASEGT. The V gene lost 7 bases and the J gene lost 7 bases, with 13 bases spanning the gap. The CDR3 runs 12 residues. CDR3 protein: CASKFGTGEAFF. The CDR3 DNA sequence: TGTGCCAGCAAGTTCGGTACTGGTGAAGCTTTCTTT.

This clone was seen only once. This chain uses TRBV18 with TRBJ1-2, with a weak D call TRBD1 (6 bases). Germline V gene data show CDR1 as KGHSH and CDR2 as LQKENI. The CDR3 length is 13 residues. V was shortened by 3 bases and J by 6 bases, with 11 bases between the two germline ends. CDR3 sequence reads: CASSPGTKHGYTF. In DNA form, the CDR3 reads TGTGCCAGCTCACCCGGGACAAAGCATGGCTACACCTTC.

The genes are TRBV11-2 and TRBJ2-1, with D perhaps TRBD2 (6 bases). V lost 1 base, J lost 12 bases, and 22 bases lay in between. Germline lookup yields CDR1 SGHAT and CDR2 FQNNGV. This CDR3 is 16 amino acids long. The CDR3 region has the DNA TGTGCCAGCAGCTTAGCAAGCCGGACTAACCGGATGAGGCAGTTCTTC. Residues: CASSLASRTNRMRQFF.

This clone was counted between two and nine times. The rearrangement uses TRBV6-6 and TRBJ2-3, with D uncertain. Germline V lookup: CDR1 MNHNY, CDR2 SVGAGI (reference sequence). The length of the CDR3 is 11 residues. V gave up 6 bases and J gave up 4 bases, with 5 bases separating them. This CDR3 is CASRESDTQYF. CDR3 in DNA: TGTGCCAGCAGGGAGTCAGATACGCAGTATTTT.

The chain carries TRBV6-5 and TRBJ1-1; D unclear. The CDR3 extends over 14 amino acids. Trimming took 7 bases from V and 3 from J, leaving 15 bases between them. Germline loops: CDR1 MNHEY, CDR2 SVGAGI. The CDR3 nucleotides are TGTGCCAGCACCCCCCCGGGATGGGACACTGAAGCTTTCTTT. Its translation: CASTPPGWDTEAFF.